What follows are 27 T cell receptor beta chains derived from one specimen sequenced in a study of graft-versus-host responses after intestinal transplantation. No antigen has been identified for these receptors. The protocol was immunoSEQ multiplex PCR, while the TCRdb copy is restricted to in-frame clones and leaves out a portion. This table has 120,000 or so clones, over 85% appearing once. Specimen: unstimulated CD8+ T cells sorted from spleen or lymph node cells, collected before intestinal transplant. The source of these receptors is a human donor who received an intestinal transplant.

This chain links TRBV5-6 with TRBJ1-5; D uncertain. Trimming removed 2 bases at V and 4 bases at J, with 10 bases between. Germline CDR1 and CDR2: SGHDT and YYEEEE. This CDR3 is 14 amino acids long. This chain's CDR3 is CASSFQGENQPQHF. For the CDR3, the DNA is TGTGCCAGCAGCTTTCAAGGCGAGAATCAGCCCCAGCATTTT.

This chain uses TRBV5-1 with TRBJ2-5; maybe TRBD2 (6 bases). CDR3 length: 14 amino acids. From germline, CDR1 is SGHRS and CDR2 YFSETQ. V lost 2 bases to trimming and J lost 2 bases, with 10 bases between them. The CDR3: CASSFAGLQETQYF. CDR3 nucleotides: TGCGCCAGCAGCTTCGCGGGACTGCAAGAGACCCAGTACTTC.

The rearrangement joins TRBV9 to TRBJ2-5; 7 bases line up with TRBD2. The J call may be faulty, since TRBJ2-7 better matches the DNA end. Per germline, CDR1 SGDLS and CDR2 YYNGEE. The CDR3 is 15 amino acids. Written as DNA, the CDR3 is TGTGCCAGCAGCGTAGCGTCTAGCGGTACCTACGAGCAGTACTTC. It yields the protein CASSVASSGTYEQYF.

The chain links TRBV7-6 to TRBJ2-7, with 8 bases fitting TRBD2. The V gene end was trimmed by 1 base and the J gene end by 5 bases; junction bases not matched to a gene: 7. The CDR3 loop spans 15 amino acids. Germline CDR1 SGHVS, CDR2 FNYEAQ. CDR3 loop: CASSLEAGGSHEQYF. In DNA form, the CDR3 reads TGTGCCAGCAGCTTAGAGGCGGGAGGTAGCCACGAGCAGTACTTC.

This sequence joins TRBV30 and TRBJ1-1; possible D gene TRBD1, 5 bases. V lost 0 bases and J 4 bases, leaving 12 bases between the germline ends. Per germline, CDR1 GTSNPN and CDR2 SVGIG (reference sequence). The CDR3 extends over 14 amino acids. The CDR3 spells CAWSVFAGRTEAFF. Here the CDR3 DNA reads TGTGCCTGGAGTGTATTCGCAGGGCGCACTGAAGCTTTCTTT. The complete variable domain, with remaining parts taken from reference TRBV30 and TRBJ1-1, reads SQTIHQWPATLVQPVGSPLSLECTVEGTSNPNLYWYRQAAGRGLQLLFYSVGIGQISSEVPQNLSASRPQDRQFILSSKKLLLSDSGFYLCAWSVFAGRTEAFFGQGTRLTVV.

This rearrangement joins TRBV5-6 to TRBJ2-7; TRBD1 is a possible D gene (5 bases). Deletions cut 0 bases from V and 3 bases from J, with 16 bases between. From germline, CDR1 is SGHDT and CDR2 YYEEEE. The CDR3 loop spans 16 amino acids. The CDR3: CASSLEGQGLIYEQYF. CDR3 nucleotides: TGTGCCAGCAGCTTGGAGGGCCAGGGCCTGATCTACGAGCAGTACTTC.

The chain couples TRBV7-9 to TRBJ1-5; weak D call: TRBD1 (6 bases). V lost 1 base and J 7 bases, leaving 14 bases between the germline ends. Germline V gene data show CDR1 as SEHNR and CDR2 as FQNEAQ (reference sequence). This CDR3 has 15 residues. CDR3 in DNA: TGTGCCAGCAGCTTAGACGGGGGGCTCCGGCAGCCCCAGCATTTT. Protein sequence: CASSLDGGLRQPQHF. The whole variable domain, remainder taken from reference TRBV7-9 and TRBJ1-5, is DTGVSQNPRHKITKRGQNVTFRCDPISEHNRLYWYRQTLGQGPEFLTYFQNEAQLEKSRLLSDRFSAERPKGSFSTLEIQRTEQGDSAMYLCASSLDGGLRQPQHFGDGTRLSIL.

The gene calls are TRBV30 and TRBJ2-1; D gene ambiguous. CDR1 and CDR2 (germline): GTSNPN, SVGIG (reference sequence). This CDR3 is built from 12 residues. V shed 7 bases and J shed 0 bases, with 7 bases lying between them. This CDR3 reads CAFRPSYNEQFF. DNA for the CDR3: TGTGCCTTTCGCCCCTCCTACAATGAGCAGTTCTTC.

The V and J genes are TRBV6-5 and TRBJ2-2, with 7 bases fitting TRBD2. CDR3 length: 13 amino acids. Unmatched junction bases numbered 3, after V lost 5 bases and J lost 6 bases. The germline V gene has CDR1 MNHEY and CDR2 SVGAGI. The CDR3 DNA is TGTGCCAGCAGTATGGGGGGGGCCGGGGAGCTGTTTTTT. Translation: CASSMGGAGELFF.

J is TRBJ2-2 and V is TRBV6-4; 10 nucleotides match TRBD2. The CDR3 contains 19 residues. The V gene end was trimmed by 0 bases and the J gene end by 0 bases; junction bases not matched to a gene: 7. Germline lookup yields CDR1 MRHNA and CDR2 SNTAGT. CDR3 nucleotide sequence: TGTGCCAGCAGTGACTCGATTCGGCTAGCGGGAGCGAACACCGGGGAGCTGTTTTTT. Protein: CASSDSIRLAGANTGELFF.

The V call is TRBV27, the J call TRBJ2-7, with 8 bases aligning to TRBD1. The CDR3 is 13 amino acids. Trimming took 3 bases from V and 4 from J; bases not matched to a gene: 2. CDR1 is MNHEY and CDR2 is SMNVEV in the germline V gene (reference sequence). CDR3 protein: CASSFRGQYEQYF. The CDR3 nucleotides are TGTGCCAGCAGTTTCAGGGGGCAATACGAGCAGTACTTC.

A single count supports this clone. The CDR3 DNA follows: TGTGCCAGCAGCCCCGGGACTAGCGGGGGCAGGGGGCAGTTCTTC. Translated: CASSPGTSGGRGQFF. This rearrangement joins TRBV2 to TRBJ2-1, with TRBD2 matching 14 bases. Per germline, CDR1 SNHLY and CDR2 FYNNEI. V gave up 6 bases and J gave up 12 bases; unmatched junction bases: 10. The CDR3 runs 15 residues.

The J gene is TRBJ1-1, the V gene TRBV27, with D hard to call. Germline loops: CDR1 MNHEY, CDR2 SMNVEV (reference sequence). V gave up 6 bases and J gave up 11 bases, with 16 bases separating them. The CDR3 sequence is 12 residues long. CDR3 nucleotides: TGTGCCAGCAGCCCGGGCTCCGGCGCGGCTTTCTTT. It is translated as CASSPGSGAAFF.

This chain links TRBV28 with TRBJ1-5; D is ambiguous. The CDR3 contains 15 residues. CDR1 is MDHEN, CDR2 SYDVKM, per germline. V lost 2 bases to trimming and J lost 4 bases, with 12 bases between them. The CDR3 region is CASSLTGRANQPQHF. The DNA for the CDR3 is TGTGCCAGCAGTTTAACCGGGAGGGCGAATCAGCCCCAGCATTTT.

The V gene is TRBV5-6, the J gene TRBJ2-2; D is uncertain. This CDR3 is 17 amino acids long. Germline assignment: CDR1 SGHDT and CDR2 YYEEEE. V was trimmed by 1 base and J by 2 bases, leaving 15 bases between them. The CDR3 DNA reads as TGTGCCAGCAGCTTGTGGGGTCGCGAGAGTAACACCGGGGAGCTGTTTTTT. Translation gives CASSLWGRESNTGELFF.

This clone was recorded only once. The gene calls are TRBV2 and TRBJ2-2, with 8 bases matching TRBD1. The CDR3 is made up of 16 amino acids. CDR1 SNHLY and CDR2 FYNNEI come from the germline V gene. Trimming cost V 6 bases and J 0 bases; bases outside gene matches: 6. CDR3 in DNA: TGTGCCAGCAGCTCAGGGGGCGCTTCGAACACCGGGGAGCTGTTTTTT. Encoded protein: CASSSGGASNTGELFF.

CDR3 region: CASSPKGGRSSDTQYF. CDR3 DNA: TGTGCCAGCAGCCCAAAGGGCGGGAGGAGCTCAGATACGCAGTATTTT. The chain couples TRBV7-9 to TRBJ2-3, with 8 bases identical to TRBD2. Per the germline V gene, CDR1 is SEHNR and CDR2 is FQNEAQ (reference sequence). The CDR3 is 16 residues long. J gave up 4 bases and V 5 bases, and 11 bases lay outside the gene matches. Full variable domain (outside the CDR3, taken from reference TRBV7-9 and TRBJ2-3): DTGVSQNPRHKITKRGQNVTFRCDPISEHNRLYWYRQTLGQGPEFLTYFQNEAQLEKSRLLSDRFSAERPKGSFSTLEIQRTEQGDSAMYLCASSPKGGRSSDTQYFGPGTRLTVL.

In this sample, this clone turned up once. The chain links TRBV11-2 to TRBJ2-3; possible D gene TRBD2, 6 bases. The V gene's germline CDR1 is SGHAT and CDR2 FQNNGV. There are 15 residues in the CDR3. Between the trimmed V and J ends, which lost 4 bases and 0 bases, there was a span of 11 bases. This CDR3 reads CASSSERASTDTQYF. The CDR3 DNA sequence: TGTGCCAGCAGCTCAGAGCGGGCGAGCACAGATACGCAGTATTTT.

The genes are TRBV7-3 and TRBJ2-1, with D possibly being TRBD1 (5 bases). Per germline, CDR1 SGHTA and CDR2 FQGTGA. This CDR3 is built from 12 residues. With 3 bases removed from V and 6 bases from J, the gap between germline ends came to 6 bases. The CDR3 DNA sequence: TGTGCCAGCAGCTTTCAGGGCAATGAGCAGTTCTTC. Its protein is CASSFQGNEQFF.

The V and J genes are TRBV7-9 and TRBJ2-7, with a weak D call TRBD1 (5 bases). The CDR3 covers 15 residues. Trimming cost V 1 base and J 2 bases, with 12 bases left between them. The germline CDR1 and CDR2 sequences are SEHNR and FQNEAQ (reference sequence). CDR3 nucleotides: TGTGCCAGCAGCTTAGTAGGGCAGGGTGCCTACGAGCAGTACTTC. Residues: CASSLVGQGAYEQYF. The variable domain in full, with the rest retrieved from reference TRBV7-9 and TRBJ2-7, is DTGVSQNPRHKITKRGQNVTFRCDPISEHNRLYWYRQTLGQGPEFLTYFQNEAQLEKSRLLSDRFSAERPKGSFSTLEIQRTEQGDSAMYLCASSLVGQGAYEQYFGPGTRLTVT.

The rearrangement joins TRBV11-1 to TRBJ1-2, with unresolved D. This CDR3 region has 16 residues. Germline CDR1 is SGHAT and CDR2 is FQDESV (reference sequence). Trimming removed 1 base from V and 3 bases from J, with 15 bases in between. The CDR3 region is CASSLEVAGSDYGYTF. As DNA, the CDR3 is TGTGCCAGCAGCTTAGAGGTCGCAGGTTCGGACTATGGCTACACCTTC. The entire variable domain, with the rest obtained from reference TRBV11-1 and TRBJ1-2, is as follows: EAEVAQSPRYKITEKSQAVAFWCDPISGHATLYWYRQILGQGPELLVQFQDESVVDDSQLPKDRFSAERLKGVDSTLKIQPAELGDSAMYLCASSLEVAGSDYGYTFGSGTRLTVV.

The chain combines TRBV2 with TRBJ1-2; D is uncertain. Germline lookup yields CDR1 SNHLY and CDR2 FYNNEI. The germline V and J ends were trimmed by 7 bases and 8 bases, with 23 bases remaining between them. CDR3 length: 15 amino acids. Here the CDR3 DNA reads TGTGCCAGCATGAAAACTTTTGGGGAGGGATCGGGCTACACCTTC. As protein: CASMKTFGEGSGYTF.

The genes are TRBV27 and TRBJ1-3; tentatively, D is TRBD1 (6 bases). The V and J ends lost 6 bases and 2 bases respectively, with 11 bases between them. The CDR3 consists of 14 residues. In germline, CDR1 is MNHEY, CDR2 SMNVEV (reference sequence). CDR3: CASRERGAGNTIYF. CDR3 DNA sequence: TGTGCCAGCAGGGAAAGGGGGGCTGGAAACACCATATATTTT.

The CDR3 sequence: CASSLVSGSTYEQYF. In DNA, the CDR3 is TGTGCCAGCAGCTTGGTCAGCGGGAGTACGTACGAGCAGTACTTC. The V call is TRBV5-6, the J call TRBJ2-7; 8 bases fit TRBD2. The CDR3 runs 15 residues. The V segment lost 0 bases and the J segment 4 bases; nucleotides outside the gene matches: 6. Germline-derived CDR1 and CDR2 are SGHDT and YYEEEE. The full variable domain, in which reference TRBV5-6 and TRBJ2-7 provide the parts outside the CDR3, is DAGVTQSPTHLIKTRGQQVTLRCSPKSGHDTVSWYQQALGQGPQFIFQYYEEEERQRGNFPDRFSGHQFPNYSSELNVNALLLGDSALYLCASSLVSGSTYEQYFGPGTRLTVT.

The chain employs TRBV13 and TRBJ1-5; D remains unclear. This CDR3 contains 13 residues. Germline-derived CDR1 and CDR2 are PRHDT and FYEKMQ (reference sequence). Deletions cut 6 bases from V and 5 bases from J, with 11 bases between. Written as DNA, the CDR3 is TGTGCCAGCAGTCTGGGTAATTATCAGCCCCAGCATTTT. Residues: CASSLGNYQPQHF.

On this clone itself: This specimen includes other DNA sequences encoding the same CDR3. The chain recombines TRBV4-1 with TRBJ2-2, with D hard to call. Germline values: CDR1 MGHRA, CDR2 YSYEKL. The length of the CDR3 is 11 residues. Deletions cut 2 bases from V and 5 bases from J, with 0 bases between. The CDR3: CASSQTGELFF. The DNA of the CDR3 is TGCGCCAGCAGCCAAACCGGGGAGCTGTTTTTT.

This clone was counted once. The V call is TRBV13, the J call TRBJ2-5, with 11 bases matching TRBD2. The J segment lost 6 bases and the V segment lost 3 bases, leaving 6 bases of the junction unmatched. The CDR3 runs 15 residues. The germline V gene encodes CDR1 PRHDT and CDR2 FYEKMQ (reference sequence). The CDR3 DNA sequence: TGTGCCAGCAGCTTTACTAGCGGGAGAGAGAAGACCCAGTACTTC. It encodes CASSFTSGREKTQYF.